This TCR beta chain is from a study of molecular identifiers for immune sequencing clone quantification. The wider study: Four of five splits of RNA from 20,000 or 100,000 naive CD8 cells were sequenced in replicates.

Naive CD8 libraries came from around 18,000 to 910,000 sorted cells with 10%, 30% or 50% RNA. CDR1 is MNHNY, CDR2 SVGAGI, per germline (reference sequence). Trimming pared 8 bases from V and 2 bases from J, leaving 11 bases between. This CDR3 region has 13 residues. Study-wide points: Clones above 20 RNA copies contained over 97% of effector molecules and under 1% of naive molecules. Detecting spiked Jurkat TCR RNA from one cell among about 910,000 naive cells was reportedly possible.

TCRdb re-derived calls from the PCR reads in MiXCR, one entry per CDR3 protein. The sample has approximately 320,000 distinct CDR3 sequences; 24% are singletons. Comment on this clonotype: What it recognizes is unknown.

Sequenced sample: naive CD8+ T cells from blood, with Jurkat cell RNA spiked in. Stated subset: FACS-sorted CD8+CD4-CCR7+CD45RA+ naive T cells. The source is a human donor in good health. Some libraries in this study had Jurkat cell RNA spiked in. The chain joins TRBV6-6 to TRBJ2-3; D tentatively reads TRBD1 or TRBD2 (5 bases each). This CDR3 is CASEGRLTDTQYF. The CDR3 coding sequence is TGTGCCAGCGAGGGACGGCTCACAGATACGCAGTATTTT.